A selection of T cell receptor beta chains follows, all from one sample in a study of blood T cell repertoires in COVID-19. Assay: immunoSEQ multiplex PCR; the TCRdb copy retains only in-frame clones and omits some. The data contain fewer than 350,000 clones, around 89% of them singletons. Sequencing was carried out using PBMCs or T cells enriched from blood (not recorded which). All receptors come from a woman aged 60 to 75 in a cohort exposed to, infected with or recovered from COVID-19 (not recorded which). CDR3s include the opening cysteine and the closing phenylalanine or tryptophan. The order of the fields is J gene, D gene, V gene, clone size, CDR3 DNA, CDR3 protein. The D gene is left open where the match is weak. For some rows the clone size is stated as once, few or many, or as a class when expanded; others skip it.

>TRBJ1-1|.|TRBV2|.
TGTGCCAGCAGGAGCATTGAAGCTTTCTTT
CASRSIEAFF
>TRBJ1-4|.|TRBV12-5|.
TGTGCTAGTGGTTTATGGCTTGAAGTTGAAAAACTGTTTTTT
CASGLWLEVEKLFF
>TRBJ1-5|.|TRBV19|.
TGTGCCAGTAGTCCACGCGGGTATAGCAATCAGCCCCAGCATTTT
CASSPRGYSNQPQHF
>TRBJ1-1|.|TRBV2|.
TGTGCCACCTCGAACACTGAAGCTTTCTTT
CATSNTEAFF
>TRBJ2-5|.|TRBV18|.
TGTGCCAGCTCACCAGGGGCCGGAGAGACCCAGTACTTC
CASSPGAGETQYF
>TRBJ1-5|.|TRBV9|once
TGTGCCAGCAGCGGAGGAGGGGCAGGGCTTAATCAGCCCCAGCATTTT
CASSGGGAGLNQPQHF
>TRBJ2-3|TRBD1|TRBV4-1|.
TGCGCCAGCAGCCACCTACAGGGGTACACAGATACGCAGTATTTT
CASSHLQGYTDTQYF
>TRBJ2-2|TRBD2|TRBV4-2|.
TGTGCCAGCAGCCAAGATCTTGGACTAGCGGGAGGAGGCGGGGAGCTGTTTTTT
CASSQDLGLAGGGGELFF
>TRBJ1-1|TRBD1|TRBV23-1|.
TGCGCCAGCAGTCTTCCGGGACAGGGTGGGGAGGGGACTGAAGCTTTCTTT
CASSLPGQGGEGTEAFF
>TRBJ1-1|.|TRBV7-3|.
TGTGCCAGCAGCTCACAGGGTAACACTGAAGCTTTCTTT
CASSSQGNTEAFF
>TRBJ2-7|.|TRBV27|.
TGTGCCAGCAGTTTAACAGGGAGAGCCCTCTACGAGCAGTACTTC
CASSLTGRALYEQYF
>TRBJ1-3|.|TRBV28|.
TGTGCCAGCAGTTTAGGCGAGGTTGCGGGAAACACCATATATTTT
CASSLGEVAGNTIYF
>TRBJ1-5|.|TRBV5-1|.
TGCGCCAGCAGCTTGGTAGGGGGGGATCAGCCCCAGCATTTT
CASSLVGGDQPQHF
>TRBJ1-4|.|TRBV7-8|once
TGTGCCAGCAGCTTAGACTTGGGAGGGAGTGAAAAACTGTTTTTT
CASSLDLGGSEKLFF
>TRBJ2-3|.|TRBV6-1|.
TGTGCCAGCAGTGAGTCAGGGGACCCAGATACGCAGTATTTT
CASSESGDPDTQYF
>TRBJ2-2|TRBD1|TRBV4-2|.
TGTGCCAGCAGCCGCCCCGGGACAGAAAGGGCGTACACCGGGGAGCTGTTTTTT
CASSRPGTERAYTGELFF
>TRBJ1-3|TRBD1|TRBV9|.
TGTGCCAGCAGCCCTACCGGGACAGACTCTGGAAACACCATATATTTT
CASSPTGTDSGNTIYF
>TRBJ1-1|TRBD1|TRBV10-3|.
TGTGCCATCAGGTGGACAGGGTCTCCCACTGAAGCTTTCTTT
CAIRWTGSPTEAFF
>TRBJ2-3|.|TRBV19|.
TGTGCCAGTAGTATCTCCAGCCGGGGCACAGATACGCAGTATTTT
CASSISSRGTDTQYF
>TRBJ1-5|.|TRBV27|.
TGTGCCAGCAGTTTAGGGCAGTGGGATCAGCCCCAGCATTTT
CASSLGQWDQPQHF
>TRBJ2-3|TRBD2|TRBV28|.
TGTGCCAGCAGCTCTAGTGGAGACGGGAGGAGTTTAGATACGCAGTATTTT
CASSSSGDGRSLDTQYF
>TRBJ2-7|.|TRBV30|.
TGTGCCTGCGGCGGGACGAACTACGAGCAGTACTTC
CACGGTNYEQYF